Listed below are T cell receptor beta chains from one sample, sequenced in a study of blood T cell repertoires in COVID-19. Produced via immunoSEQ multiplex PCR; TCRdb's table is partial and in-frame only. The sample gives 130,000 to 150,000 clones, more than 75% of which show up once; approximately 10% is in the top ten. The sample consisted of PBMCs or T cells enriched from blood (not recorded which). The receptors stem from a man aged 55-75 years who had recovered from COVID-19. Both conserved end residues are part of each CDR3. A D gene is named only where the DNA matches it firmly. Not all rows give a size; the values are once, few, many and, for expanded clones, a class.

abundance,len,d_gene,j_gene,v_gene,CDR3aa,CDR3nt
NA,18,TRBD1,TRBJ2-3,TRBV5-1,CASSLRVGLGGETDTQYF,TGCGCCAGCAGCTTGAGAGTCGGGCTAGGGGGCGAAACAGATACGCAGTATTTT
NA,16,NA,TRBJ2-2,TRBV15,CATSRDFPGNTGELFF,TGTGCCACCAGCAGAGATTTCCCGGGGAACACCGGGGAGCTGTTTTTT
NA,13,NA,TRBJ1-2,TRBV24-1,CATSDLGEDGYTF,TGTGCCACCAGTGATTTAGGGGAAGATGGCTACACCTTC
NA,15,TRBD2,TRBJ2-1,TRBV9,CASSEGLATFNEQFF,TGTGCCAGCAGCGAGGGACTAGCGACTTTCAATGAGCAGTTCTTC
NA,15,TRBD2,TRBJ2-1,TRBV10-3,CAISDTIGLANEQFF,TGTGCCATCAGTGATACGATAGGACTAGCCAATGAGCAGTTCTTC
NA,18,NA,TRBJ1-2,TRBV19,CASSIKLGTRWEYYGYTF,TGTGCCAGTAGTATTAAATTGGGCACCCGGTGGGAGTACTATGGCTACACCTTC
NA,17,TRBD1,TRBJ1-3,TRBV7-8,CASSFRQGTLSGNTIYF,TGTGCCAGCAGCTTTAGACAGGGCACCCTCTCTGGAAACACCATATATTTT
NA,16,TRBD1,TRBJ1-3,TRBV7-9,CASSFLQGASGNTIYF,TGTGCCAGCAGCTTTTTGCAGGGGGCTTCTGGAAACACCATATATTTT
once,15,TRBD1,TRBJ2-1,TRBV18,CASSPRTGNYDEQFF,TGTGCCAGCTCACCACGGACAGGGAACTACGATGAGCAGTTCTTC
NA,12,NA,TRBJ2-3,TRBV7-8,CASSLVEDTQYF,TGTGCCAGCAGCTTAGTTGAGGATACGCAGTATTTT
NA,13,NA,TRBJ1-2,TRBV28,CASSLGGIYGYTF,TGTGCCAGCAGTTTGGGGGGTATCTATGGCTACACCTTC
NA,15,NA,TRBJ1-2,TRBV27,CASTELGGSGYGYTF,TGTGCCAGCACGGAACTGGGAGGGTCCGGCTATGGCTACACCTTC
NA,14,TRBD2,TRBJ2-7,TRBV19,CASSRVAGAYEQYF,TGTGCCAGTAGTAGGGTAGCGGGGGCCTACGAGCAGTACTTC
NA,15,TRBD1,TRBJ2-3,TRBV5-8,CASSLRGLHTDTQYF,TGTGCCAGCAGCTTAAGGGGGCTTCACACAGATACGCAGTATTTT
NA,13,NA,TRBJ2-4,TRBV9,CASSGAGQPIQYF,TGTGCCAGCAGCGGGGCGGGACAGCCAATTCAGTACTTC
NA,20,NA,TRBJ2-7,TRBV6-1,CASSEGLGWENQMTGYEQYF,TGTGCCAGCAGTGAAGGACTGGGGTGGGAGAACCAAATGACGGGGTACGAGCAGTACTTC
NA,16,NA,TRBJ2-4,TRBV28,CASSLTDSLAKNIQYF,TGTGCCAGCAGTTTAACGGACTCACTAGCCAAAAACATTCAGTACTTC
NA,18,NA,TRBJ1-1,TRBV6-1,CASSEALQGDSMNTEAFF,TGTGCCAGCAGTGAAGCGTTACAGGGAGATTCTATGAACACTGAAGCTTTCTTT
NA,15,TRBD2,TRBJ2-1,TRBV28,CASSWAGGNYNEQFF,TGTGCCAGCAGTTGGGCGGGAGGGAACTACAATGAGCAGTTCTTC
NA,13,NA,TRBJ1-5,TRBV2,CASQGGLDQPQHF,TGTGCCTCCCAGGGAGGGCTGGATCAGCCCCAGCATTTT
few,16,NA,TRBJ1-1,TRBV3-1/TRBV3-2,CASSQAPGQVGAEAFF,TGTGCCAGCAGCCAAGCCCCCGGGCAGGTCGGGGCTGAAGCTTTCTTT
NA,16,TRBD2,TRBJ2-2,TRBV6-5,CASSFGAGGGTGELFF,TGTGCCAGCAGTTTTGGAGCGGGGGGGGGCACCGGGGAGCTGTTTTTT
NA,13,NA,TRBJ1-5,TRBV10-2,CASISRRDQPQHF,TGCGCCAGCATCTCCAGGCGGGATCAGCCCCAGCATTTT
NA,13,TRBD1,TRBJ1-1,TRBV7-3,CASSLDRGPEAFF,TGTGCCAGCAGCTTAGACAGGGGTCCTGAAGCTTTCTTT
NA,15,NA,TRBJ2-1,TRBV5-1,CASSLDWTSYNEQFF,TGCGCCAGCAGCTTGGACTGGACTTCCTACAATGAGCAGTTCTTC
NA,16,NA,TRBJ1-6,TRBV5-6,CASSLAKGVYNSPLHF,TGTGCCAGCAGCTTGGCCAAAGGGGTGTATAATTCACCCCTCCACTTT
NA,16,NA,TRBJ2-3,TRBV5-5,CASAFVAGSSTDTQYF,TGTGCCAGCGCCTTTGTTGCGGGATCGAGCACAGATACGCAGTATTTT
NA,14,NA,TRBJ2-6,TRBV3-1/TRBV3-2,CASSQRSGANVLTF,TGTGCCAGCAGCCAGCGCTCTGGGGCCAACGTCCTGACTTTC
NA,12,NA,TRBJ1-2,TRBV28,CASGDTLYGYTF,TGTGCCAGCGGGGACACCCTCTATGGCTACACCTTC
NA,14,NA,TRBJ1-5,TRBV6-5,CASSYSRTARTQHF,TGTGCCAGCAGTTACTCGAGGACAGCCCGTACCCAGCATTTT
NA,12,NA,TRBJ2-5,TRBV5-1,CASSLNGETQYF,TGCGCCAGCAGCTTGAACGGAGAGACCCAGTACTTC
NA,11,NA,TRBJ1-2,TRBV20-1,CSAPDSYGYTF,TGCAGTGCACCCGACAGCTATGGCTACACCTTC
NA,15,NA,TRBJ2-1,TRBV7-6,CASSPLVRPFHEQFF,TGTGCCAGCAGCCCTCTCGTTCGTCCCTTTCATGAGCAGTTCTTC
NA,15,NA,TRBJ1-2,TRBV2,CASSEVPQVSYGYTF,TGTGCCAGCAGTGAAGTCCCACAGGTTTCCTATGGCTACACCTTC
NA,14,NA,TRBJ1-5,TRBV18,CASSPSGSNQPQHF,TGTGCCAGCTCACCTTCGGGTAGCAATCAGCCCCAGCATTTT
NA,13,NA,TRBJ1-6,TRBV10-1,CASSKGGNSPLHF,TGCGCCAGCTCAAAGGGAGGCAATTCACCCCTCCACTTT
NA,16,TRBD1,TRBJ2-3,TRBV5-1,CASSLQGGLSTDTQYF,TGCGCCAGCAGCTTACAGGGGGGTCTTAGCACAGATACGCAGTATTTT
few,13,NA,TRBJ2-7,TRBV28,CASEGRVMNEQYF,TGTGCCAGCGAAGGCAGGGTCATGAACGAGCAGTACTTC
NA,16,TRBD1,TRBJ1-1,TRBV2,CASSTDRGFTGTEAFF,TGTGCCAGCAGTACGGACAGGGGGTTTACCGGCACTGAAGCTTTCTTT
NA,14,TRBD1,TRBJ2-2,TRBV3-1/TRBV3-2,CASRGQGLTGELFF,TGTGCCAGCCGCGGACAGGGGCTCACCGGGGAGCTGTTTTTT